The sequence of this TCR beta chain was determined in a study of T cell responses to AZD1222 COVID-19 vaccine. The protocol was immunoSEQ multiplex PCR, while the TCRdb copy is restricted to in-frame clones and leaves out a portion. This table holds about 190,000 clones, approximately 92% found once. Study findings and constraints: Possibly, clonal diversity was underestimated; donors were largely white British and included more females. Spike-specific TCR breadth and depth both grew after two AZD1222 doses. Only 6 or 7 AZD1222 recipients tested seropositive at baseline. No day 14 peak samples; only post-peak repertoires were characterized.

This clone occurred once. The antigen is not known. CDR1 is SGHRS, CDR2 YFSETQ, per germline. The CDR3 length is 15 residues. J gave up 6 bases and V 4 bases, and 9 bases lay outside the gene matches. The J gene is TRBJ1-2, the V gene TRBV5-1; 10 nucleotides align to TRBD1. This receptor was identified in an adult who received the MenACWY meningococcal vaccine as a control. This specimen was peripheral blood, taken 28 days after the second dose of the MenACWY control vaccine. CDR3 sequence: CASSPGTGVRHGYTF. The CDR3 DNA is TGCGCCAGCAGCCCCGGGACAGGGGTTCGCCATGGCTACACCTTC. Combining the CDR3 with reference TRBV5-1 and TRBJ1-2 gives the whole variable domain KAGVTQTPRYLIKTRGQQVTLSCSPISGHRSVSWYQQTPGQGLQFLFEYFSETQRNKGNFPGRFSGRQFSNSRSEMNVSTLELGDSALYLCASSPGTGVRHGYTFGSGTRLTVV.